One and the same sample provided the 26 T cell receptor beta chains below, sequenced in a study of T cell responses to AZD1222 COVID-19 vaccine. Profiled with immunoSEQ multiplex PCR; TCRdb holds only in-frame clones, not every one. The sample has roughly 190,000 clones; around 94% are singletons. Sequencing used peripheral blood, obtained on day 0 of AZD1222 vaccination. These receptors all stem from an adult in good health.

The chain is built from TRBV5-4 and TRBJ2-2; possibly TRBD1 for D (6 bases). Germline CDR1 and CDR2: SGHNT and YYREEE (reference sequence). V shed 0 bases and J shed 5 bases, with 11 bases lying between them. The CDR3 length is 15 residues. CDR3 protein: CASSLGQVSTGELFF. For the CDR3, the DNA is TGTGCCAGCAGCTTGGGACAGGTGTCTACCGGGGAGCTGTTTTTT. Based on the CDR3 plus reference TRBV5-4 and TRBJ2-2, the full variable domain is ETGVTQSPTHLIKTRGQQVTLRCSSQSGHNTVSWYQQALGQGPQFIFQYYREEENGRGNFPPRFSGLQFPNYSSELNVNALELDDSALYLCASSLGQVSTGELFFGEGSRLTVL.

V is TRBV5-1 and J is TRBJ2-6, with a weak D call TRBD1 (7 bases). With 0 bases removed from V and 1 base from J, the gap between germline ends came to 14 bases. Germline lookup yields CDR1 SGHRS and CDR2 YFSETQ. CDR3 size: 18 residues. The CDR3 protein is CASSLAGQEGSGANVLTF. The CDR3 coding sequence is TGCGCCAGCAGCTTGGCCGGACAGGAGGGGTCTGGGGCCAACGTCCTGACTTTC.

The V call is TRBV27, the J call TRBJ2-7; TRBD1 might be the D (6 bases). Germline V gene data show CDR1 as MNHEY and CDR2 as SMNVEV (reference sequence). V was trimmed by 5 bases and J by 0 bases, leaving 14 bases between them. This CDR3 contains 15 residues. The CDR3 loop is CASSPRTASSYEQYF. The CDR3 region has the DNA TGTGCCAGCAGTCCCCGGACAGCCAGCTCCTACGAGCAGTACTTC.

This chain links TRBV28 with TRBJ1-2; D ambiguous. V gave up 6 bases and J gave up 4 bases, with 15 bases separating them. The germline V gene encodes CDR1 MDHEN and CDR2 SYDVKM. This CDR3 comprises 14 residues. CDR3 in amino acids: CASSKRAQIYGYTF. DNA of the CDR3: TGTGCCAGCAGCAAGAGGGCACAGATCTATGGCTACACCTTC.

The rearrangement joins TRBV5-4 to TRBJ2-1, with TRBD1 matching over 7 bases. Germline CDR1 SGHNT, CDR2 YYREEE (reference sequence). With V trimmed by 4 bases and J by 4 bases, 5 bases remained unmatched. The CDR3 is 14 amino acids. Here the CDR3 reads CASSGDRAYNEQFF. The CDR3 DNA reads TGTGCCAGCAGCGGCGACAGGGCTTACAATGAGCAGTTCTTC.

The CDR3 sequence: CASKDGAYEQYF. In DNA form, the CDR3 reads TGTGCCAGCAAGGACGGGGCGTACGAGCAGTACTTC. J is TRBJ2-7 and V is TRBV2; D possibly uses TRBD1 or TRBD2 (5 bases each). CDR3 length equals 12 residues. CDR1 and CDR2 (germline): SNHLY, FYNNEI. Trimming stripped 7 bases from V and 4 bases from J, with 11 bases between.

This sequence joins TRBV9 and TRBJ1-6; a possible D gene is TRBD1 (5 bases). V was clipped by 0 bases and J by 8 bases, with 12 bases between them. CDR3 length: 15 amino acids. Germline V lookup: CDR1 SGDLS, CDR2 YYNGEE. The CDR3 reads CASSVGGQTDSPLHF. In nucleotides, the CDR3 is TGTGCCAGCAGCGTAGGCGGGCAGACAGATTCACCCCTCCACTTT. Filled out from reference TRBV9 and TRBJ1-6, the complete variable domain reads DSGVTQTPKHLITATGQRVTLRCSPRSGDLSVYWYQQSLDQGLQFLIQYYNGEERAKGNILERFSAQQFPDLHSELNLSSLELGDSALYFCASSVGGQTDSPLHFGNGTRLTVT.

This sequence joins TRBV7-3 and TRBJ1-6; 10 nucleotides agree with TRBD1. Germline V lookup: CDR1 SGHTA, CDR2 FQGTGA. Trimming at V came to 5 bases and at J to 6 bases, leaving 7 bases not matched to a gene. This CDR3 is 16 amino acids long. In nucleotides, the CDR3 is TGTGCCAGCAGCCCCGGGACAGGGGAGGGTAATTCACCCCTCCACTTT. Translating gives CASSPGTGEGNSPLHF.

This chain connects TRBV5-6 to TRBJ1-2; D is undetermined. Germline lookup yields CDR1 SGHDT and CDR2 YYEEEE. Trimming cost V 1 base and J 4 bases, with 8 bases left between them. This CDR3 is built from 13 residues. The CDR3 region has the DNA TGTGCCAGCAGCTTGAGTCAGCCCTATGGCTACACCTTC. Amino acids: CASSLSQPYGYTF.

The genes are TRBV18 and TRBJ1-2, with D perhaps matching TRBD1 (5 bases). CDR1 is KGHSH, CDR2 LQKENI, per germline. Trimming cost V 4 bases and J 8 bases, with 20 bases left between them. The CDR3 length is 15 residues. The CDR3 sequence: CASSLAGTPLRGYTF. The CDR3 coding sequence is TGTGCCAGCTCACTCGCCGGGACCCCGCTTCGGGGCTACACCTTC.

The chain combines TRBV29-1 with TRBJ2-2; no clear D. The CDR3 length is 14 residues. V dropped 5 bases and J dropped 5 bases, with 15 bases sitting between them. The germline V gene has CDR1 SQVTM and CDR2 ANQGSEA. The CDR3 protein is CSVRPGQTTGELFF. The CDR3 nucleotides read TGCAGCGTTCGCCCCGGGCAGACAACCGGGGAGCTGTTTTTT.

CDR3 DNA sequence: TGTGCCAGCAGCCTCCGGACAGGGCCCCCCTACGAGCAGTACTTC. This codes for CASSLRTGPPYEQYF. The chain recombines TRBV9 with TRBJ2-7; 8 bases align to TRBD1. V shed 4 bases, J shed 2 bases, and the junction held 8 bases outside the gene matches. Looked up from germline, CDR1 is SGDLS and CDR2 is YYNGEE. The CDR3 runs to 15 residues.

The V call is TRBV7-3, the J call TRBJ2-2; no reliable D call. The CDR3 covers 13 residues. Germline lookup yields CDR1 SGHTA and CDR2 FQGTGA. With 2 bases removed from V and 5 bases from J, the gap between germline ends came to 6 bases. The chain's CDR3 is CASSLGMTGELFF. CDR3 bases: TGTGCCAGCAGCTTAGGAATGACCGGGGAGCTGTTTTTT.

The gene calls are TRBV7-2 and TRBJ1-1; D is ambiguous. Trimming removed 5 bases from V and 0 bases from J, with 16 bases in between. Germline lookup yields CDR1 SGHTA and CDR2 FQGNSA. The CDR3 covers 16 residues. In DNA, the CDR3 is TGTGCCAGCAGCCCCCGCGGCATGACCATGAACACTGAAGCTTTCTTT. This codes for CASSPRGMTMNTEAFF.

The chain links TRBV6-4 to TRBJ1-2; TRBD1 agrees at 7 bases. The germline V gene has CDR1 MRHNA and CDR2 SNTAGT. The V and J ends lost 6 bases and 8 bases, in that order; junction bases with no gene match: 12. The CDR3 length is 14 residues. The CDR3 protein is CASRQGILPGGYTF. The CDR3 nucleotides are TGTGCCAGCAGACAGGGGATACTCCCCGGGGGCTACACCTTC.

J is TRBJ1-5 and V is TRBV15; D unclear. Germline lookup yields CDR1 LNHNV and CDR2 YYDKDF (reference sequence). Between the trimmed V and J ends, which lost 0 bases and 0 bases, there was a span of 6 bases. This CDR3 contains 15 residues. CDR3 bases: TGTGCCACCAGCAGAGATCGGGGTAGCAATCAGCCCCAGCATTTT. Residues: CATSRDRGSNQPQHF. Based on the CDR3 plus reference TRBV15 and TRBJ1-5, the full variable domain is DAMVIQNPRYQVTQFGKPVTLSCSQTLNHNVMYWYQQKSSQAPKLLFHYYDKDFNNEADTPDNFQSRRPNTSFCFLDIRSPGLGDTAMYLCATSRDRGSNQPQHFGDGTRLSIL.

This chain uses TRBV20-1 with TRBJ2-7, with D possibly being TRBD1 (6 bases). The CDR3 spans 11 residues. Germline CDR1 is DFQATT and CDR2 is SNEGSKA (reference sequence). Trimming pared 4 bases from V and 4 bases from J, leaving 8 bases between. CDR3 region: CSAKQGYEQYF. The CDR3 nucleotides are TGCAGTGCTAAACAGGGTTACGAGCAGTACTTC.

The chain carries TRBV11-1 and TRBJ2-7, with D uncertain. CDR1 and CDR2 (germline): SGHAT, FQDESV (reference sequence). V gave up 5 bases and J gave up 3 bases, with 5 bases separating them. CDR3 length equals 11 residues. In DNA form, the CDR3 reads TGTGCCAGCAGCCCGGACTACGAGCAGTACTTC. This translates into CASSPDYEQYF. The full variable domain, rest sourced from reference TRBV11-1 and TRBJ2-7, is EAEVAQSPRYKITEKSQAVAFWCDPISGHATLYWYRQILGQGPELLVQFQDESVVDDSQLPKDRFSAERLKGVDSTLKIQPAELGDSAMYLCASSPDYEQYFGPGTRLTVT.

The chain joins TRBV6-5 to TRBJ1-2; 8 nucleotides match TRBD1. The CDR3 sequence is 14 residues long. Germline values: CDR1 MNHEY, CDR2 SVGAGI. Trimming cost V 6 bases and J 4 bases; bases outside gene matches: 7. The CDR3 sequence: CASSMTGEAYGYTF. CDR3 bases: TGTGCCAGCAGCATGACAGGGGAGGCCTATGGCTACACCTTC.

This chain links TRBV2 with TRBJ1-1, with a weak D call TRBD1 (5 bases). Per the germline V gene, CDR1 is SNHLY and CDR2 is FYNNEI. The V gene lost 2 bases and the J gene lost 1 base, with 8 bases spanning the gap. The CDR3 runs to 14 residues. Here the CDR3 reads CASSELQGNTEAFF. The CDR3 DNA follows: TGTGCCAGCAGTGAACTGCAGGGGAACACTGAAGCTTTCTTT.

This chain connects TRBV3-1 (or the pseudogene TRBV3-2) to TRBJ2-1; possibly TRBD2 for D (5 bases). CDR1 and CDR2 from the germline V gene are LGHDT and YNNKEL (reference sequence). Trimming removed 2 bases from V and 0 bases from J, with 5 bases in between. The CDR3 has 14 amino acids. CDR3 loop: CASSQRGSYNEQFF. CDR3 sequence (DNA): TGTGCCAGCAGCCAACGGGGCTCCTACAATGAGCAGTTCTTC.

The V call is TRBV3-1 (or the pseudogene TRBV3-2), the J call TRBJ1-1, with D uncertain. In germline, CDR1 is LGHDT, CDR2 YNNKEL (reference sequence). This CDR3 comprises 15 residues. Trimming removed 4 bases at V and 0 bases at J, with 12 bases between. The chain's CDR3 is CASSPSHTVNTEAFF. The CDR3 nucleotides are TGTGCCAGCAGCCCCTCCCATACGGTGAACACTGAAGCTTTCTTT.

The chain couples TRBV18 to TRBJ1-4; TRBD1 matches 8 bases. With V trimmed by 1 base and J by 6 bases, 10 bases remained unmatched. The V gene's germline CDR1 is KGHSH and CDR2 LQKENI. This CDR3 is built from 17 residues. CDR3 sequence reads: CASSPRSSGGADEKLFF. The CDR3 DNA follows: TGTGCCAGCTCACCACGCTCTTCAGGGGGCGCGGATGAAAAACTGTTTTTT.

The V and J genes are TRBV29-1 and TRBJ2-5; 12 nucleotides line up with TRBD2. The V and J ends lost 7 bases and 5 bases, in that order; junction bases with no gene match: 8. The CDR3 covers 14 residues. The germline V gene encodes CDR1 SQVTM and CDR2 ANQGSEA. The CDR3 reads CSGGGLAGRETQYF. DNA for the CDR3: TGCAGCGGAGGGGGACTAGCGGGTCGGGAGACCCAGTACTTC.

The V gene is TRBV19, the J gene TRBJ2-1, with 7 bases matching TRBD2. The CDR3 loop spans 16 amino acids. The ends lost 0 bases at V and 0 bases at J; junction bases unmatched: 2. Germline lookup yields CDR1 LNHDA and CDR2 SQIVND (reference sequence). The CDR3 is CASSIDPGGSYNEQFF. In DNA, the CDR3 is TGTGCCAGTAGTATAGACCCGGGGGGCTCCTACAATGAGCAGTTCTTC.

V is TRBV6-5 and J is TRBJ2-5; TRBD1 or TRBD2 may be the D gene (5 bases each). CDR1 is MNHEY, CDR2 SVGAGI, per germline. The CDR3 runs 12 residues. Trimming cost V 6 bases and J 7 bases, with 12 bases left between them. The CDR3 sequence is CASRGTSGTQYF. The CDR3 DNA reads TGTGCCAGCAGAGGGACGTCGGGGACCCAGTACTTC.